A selection of T cell receptor beta chains follows, all from one sample in a study of beta chain features in type 1 diabetes. The assay was immunoSEQ multiplex PCR, and TCRdb's table has in-frame clones only and misses some. Of approximately 340,000 clones in the sample, roughly 16% are singletons; the top ten hold 0.019%. The sequenced sample consisted of naive CD4+ T cells from blood. The source is a woman aged 18-29 years in good health. Both conserved end residues are part of each CDR3. D genes are given only for firm matches. Clone sizes are given selectively: once, few, many, or a class where the clone is expanded.

clone_size: few; j_call: TRBJ2-7; v_call: TRBV7-3; d_call: TRBD2; cdr3_aa: CASRPSGSSNEQYF; cdr3_nt: TGTGCCAGCAGACCTAGCGGGAGTTCCAACGAGCAGTACTTC
clone_size: -; j_call: TRBJ2-3; v_call: TRBV7-8; d_call: -; cdr3_aa: CASSPRAPGFGTDTQYF; cdr3_nt: TGTGCCAGCAGCCCCCGGGCCCCGGGATTCGGCACAGATACGCAGTATTTT
clone_size: -; j_call: TRBJ1-1; v_call: TRBV28; d_call: -; cdr3_aa: CASSLQVLTEAFF; cdr3_nt: TGTGCCAGCAGTTTACAGGTTCTCACTGAAGCTTTCTTT
clone_size: few; j_call: TRBJ1-5; v_call: TRBV4-1; d_call: TRBD1; cdr3_aa: CASSQDEQGYQPQHF; cdr3_nt: TGCGCCAGCAGCCAAGATGAACAGGGGTATCAGCCCCAGCATTTT
clone_size: -; j_call: TRBJ2-3; v_call: TRBV7-2; d_call: -; cdr3_aa: CASSLASGFTDTQYF; cdr3_nt: TGTGCCAGCAGCTTAGCTAGCGGCTTCACAGATACGCAGTATTTT
clone_size: -; j_call: TRBJ1-2; v_call: TRBV29-1; d_call: -; cdr3_aa: CSVGITARNYGYTF; cdr3_nt: TGCAGCGTAGGTATCACAGCCCGCAACTATGGCTACACCTTC
clone_size: -; j_call: TRBJ2-7; v_call: TRBV25-1; d_call: TRBD1; cdr3_aa: CASSDSAGTGVREQYF; cdr3_nt: TGTGCCAGCAGTGATTCAGCGGGGACAGGGGTCCGCGAGCAGTACTTC
clone_size: few; j_call: TRBJ1-1; v_call: TRBV30; d_call: -; cdr3_aa: CAWSVPSQMNTEAFF; cdr3_nt: TGTGCCTGGAGTGTACCGTCGCAGATGAACACTGAAGCTTTCTTT
clone_size: -; j_call: TRBJ1-2; v_call: TRBV29-1; d_call: TRBD1; cdr3_aa: CSVGQANGYTF; cdr3_nt: TGCAGCGTGGGACAGGCTAATGGCTACACCTTC
clone_size: -; j_call: TRBJ2-7; v_call: TRBV19; d_call: TRBD1; cdr3_aa: CASSSTGSSYEQYF; cdr3_nt: TGTGCCAGTAGTTCGACAGGGAGCTCCTACGAGCAGTACTTC
clone_size: few; j_call: TRBJ2-1; v_call: TRBV18; d_call: -; cdr3_aa: CASSLRQRSYNEQFF; cdr3_nt: TGTGCCAGCTCACTCCGACAGCGATCCTACAATGAGCAGTTCTTC
clone_size: few; j_call: TRBJ2-7; v_call: TRBV9; d_call: TRBD2; cdr3_aa: CASSVATAGAGPYEQYF; cdr3_nt: TGTGCCAGCAGCGTAGCTACGGCGGGAGCTGGGCCCTACGAGCAGTACTTC
clone_size: -; j_call: TRBJ2-7; v_call: TRBV28; d_call: TRBD2; cdr3_aa: CASRGTSRPYEQYF; cdr3_nt: TGTGCCAGCAGGGGGACTAGCCGTCCATACGAGCAGTACTTC
clone_size: few; j_call: TRBJ2-5; v_call: TRBV18; d_call: -; cdr3_aa: CASSAGQQETQYF; cdr3_nt: TGTGCCAGCTCAGCGGGACAGCAAGAGACCCAGTACTTC
clone_size: -; j_call: TRBJ2-2; v_call: TRBV7-8; d_call: TRBD1; cdr3_aa: CASSSQGVINTGELFF; cdr3_nt: TGTGCCAGCAGCTCCCAGGGGGTCATTAACACCGGGGAGCTGTTTTTT
clone_size: few; j_call: TRBJ2-1; v_call: TRBV7-3; d_call: -; cdr3_aa: CASSLDGLLYNEQFF; cdr3_nt: TGTGCCAGCAGCTTAGACGGACTACTCTACAATGAGCAGTTCTTC
clone_size: -; j_call: TRBJ2-5; v_call: TRBV30; d_call: -; cdr3_aa: CAWNRMGAGETQYF; cdr3_nt: TGTGCCTGGAACCGAATGGGAGCGGGAGAGACCCAGTACTTC
clone_size: -; j_call: TRBJ2-2; v_call: TRBV7-2; d_call: TRBD1; cdr3_aa: CASSFTGGNTGELFF; cdr3_nt: TGTGCCAGCAGCTTCACAGGGGGAAACACCGGGGAGCTGTTTTTT
clone_size: few; j_call: TRBJ2-1; v_call: TRBV4-1; d_call: TRBD2; cdr3_aa: CASSQVGTRNNEQFF; cdr3_nt: TGCGCCAGCAGCCAAGTGGGGACTAGAAACAATGAGCAGTTCTTC
clone_size: few; j_call: TRBJ1-1; v_call: TRBV29-1; d_call: -; cdr3_aa: CSGDGQGDTEAFF; cdr3_nt: TGCAGCGGGGATGGGCAGGGTGACACTGAAGCTTTCTTT
clone_size: -; j_call: TRBJ1-1; v_call: TRBV7-9; d_call: TRBD1; cdr3_aa: CASSKDQGALEAFF; cdr3_nt: TGTGCCAGCAGCAAAGACCAGGGGGCGCTTGAAGCTTTCTTT
clone_size: -; j_call: TRBJ1-1; v_call: TRBV30; d_call: -; cdr3_aa: CAWSTLGVNTEAFF; cdr3_nt: TGTGCCTGGTCAACCCTGGGAGTGAACACTGAAGCTTTCTTT
clone_size: once; j_call: TRBJ1-2; v_call: TRBV5-6; d_call: TRBD1; cdr3_aa: CASSFRDRGGGYTF; cdr3_nt: TGTGCCAGCAGTTTTCGGGACAGGGGAGGAGGCTACACCTTC
clone_size: few; j_call: TRBJ2-7; v_call: TRBV18; d_call: -; cdr3_aa: CASSRQDSYEQYF; cdr3_nt: TGTGCCAGCTCGCGACAGGACTCCTACGAGCAGTACTTC
clone_size: -; j_call: TRBJ2-3; v_call: TRBV2; d_call: TRBD1; cdr3_aa: CASAGTGVIRDTQYF; cdr3_nt: TGTGCCAGCGCTGGGACAGGGGTCATAAGGGATACGCAGTATTTT
clone_size: few; j_call: TRBJ2-3; v_call: TRBV13; d_call: -; cdr3_aa: CASPHPAGGSDTQYF; cdr3_nt: TGTGCCAGCCCTCATCCGGCAGGAGGCTCAGATACGCAGTATTTT
clone_size: -; j_call: TRBJ2-5; v_call: TRBV29-1; d_call: TRBD1; cdr3_aa: CSVEKTGFQETQYF; cdr3_nt: TGCAGCGTTGAAAAGACAGGGTTTCAAGAGACCCAGTACTTC
clone_size: few; j_call: TRBJ1-1; v_call: TRBV28; d_call: TRBD1; cdr3_aa: CASSTPTGGRDTEAFF; cdr3_nt: TGTGCCAGCAGTACCCCGACAGGGGGCAGAGACACTGAAGCTTTCTTT
clone_size: -; j_call: TRBJ2-7; v_call: TRBV18; d_call: TRBD1; cdr3_aa: CASSWGTGSSREQYF; cdr3_nt: TGTGCCAGCTCATGGGGGACAGGGTCCTCCAGGGAGCAGTACTTC
clone_size: few; j_call: TRBJ2-1; v_call: TRBV5-4; d_call: -; cdr3_aa: CASSLQGNSYNEQFF; cdr3_nt: TGTGCCAGCAGCTTACAGGGTAACTCCTACAATGAGCAGTTCTTC
clone_size: -; j_call: TRBJ2-4; v_call: TRBV29-1; d_call: -; cdr3_aa: CSVERQVLAKNIQYF; cdr3_nt: TGCAGCGTCGAGCGGCAGGTACTAGCCAAAAACATTCAGTACTTC
clone_size: few; j_call: TRBJ2-5; v_call: TRBV28; d_call: TRBD2; cdr3_aa: CASSSGLAGAETQYF; cdr3_nt: TGTGCCAGCAGTTCCGGACTAGCGGGAGCGGAGACCCAGTACTTC
clone_size: few; j_call: TRBJ2-5; v_call: TRBV13; d_call: -; cdr3_aa: CASKVGGRETQYF; cdr3_nt: TGTGCCAGCAAGGTCGGGGGTCGGGAGACCCAGTACTTC
clone_size: -; j_call: TRBJ2-2; v_call: TRBV5-4; d_call: -; cdr3_aa: CASSLSARPRTGELFF; cdr3_nt: TGTGCCAGCAGCTTGTCTGCTCGGCCGCGGACCGGGGAGCTGTTTTTT
clone_size: -; j_call: TRBJ1-2; v_call: TRBV28; d_call: TRBD1; cdr3_aa: CATWGQTPANYGYTF; cdr3_nt: TGTGCCACCTGGGGACAGACTCCAGCTAACTATGGCTACACCTTC
clone_size: -; j_call: TRBJ2-7; v_call: TRBV7-2; d_call: TRBD2; cdr3_aa: CASSRGLAARRDEQYF; cdr3_nt: TGTGCCAGCAGCCGGGGACTAGCGGCCCGAAGGGACGAGCAGTACTTC
clone_size: -; j_call: TRBJ1-5; v_call: TRBV28; d_call: -; cdr3_aa: CASSSGLRSNQPQHF; cdr3_nt: TGTGCCAGCAGTTCGGGACTGCGTAGCAATCAGCCCCAGCATTTT
clone_size: -; j_call: TRBJ1-1; v_call: TRBV29-1; d_call: -; cdr3_aa: CSVPRRTASTEAFF; cdr3_nt: TGCAGCGTTCCCCGGAGGACGGCGTCCACTGAAGCTTTCTTT
clone_size: -; j_call: TRBJ2-5; v_call: TRBV7-7; d_call: -; cdr3_aa: CASSLAGETQYF; cdr3_nt: TGTGCTAGCAGCTTAGCCGGGGAGACCCAGTACTTC
clone_size: -; j_call: TRBJ2-7; v_call: TRBV27; d_call: TRBD1; cdr3_aa: CASSSLDRVRYF; cdr3_nt: TGTGCCAGCAGTTCCCTCGACAGGGTACGGTACTTC